This paragraph reports one TCR beta chain. A much more abundant neighbour one base away suggests this may be a read error. The entry originates in a study of tumor and adjacent non-tumor tissue in lung cancer. The library came from three nested PCR rounds adapted from ARM-PCR protocols. One entry per CDR3 protein, called by TCRdb with MiXCR from the multiplex PCR reads. The data contain some 93,000 distinct CDR3 sequences, 67% of them singletons. RNA was extracted from bulk tissue without any cell sorting. This CDR3 has 16 residues. Germline V CDR1 and CDR2: DFQATT, SNEGSKA (reference sequence). The sample comprised lung tumor tissue. V is TRBV20-1 and J is TRBJ2-1; the match to TRBD2 covers 7 bases. This TCR came from a man aged 60 to 75 with non-small cell lung cancer. CDR3 coding DNA: TGCAATGCTAGAGATATCTCTCAGCGGGGTTACAATGAGCAGTTCTTC. It translates to CNARDISQRGYNEQFF.